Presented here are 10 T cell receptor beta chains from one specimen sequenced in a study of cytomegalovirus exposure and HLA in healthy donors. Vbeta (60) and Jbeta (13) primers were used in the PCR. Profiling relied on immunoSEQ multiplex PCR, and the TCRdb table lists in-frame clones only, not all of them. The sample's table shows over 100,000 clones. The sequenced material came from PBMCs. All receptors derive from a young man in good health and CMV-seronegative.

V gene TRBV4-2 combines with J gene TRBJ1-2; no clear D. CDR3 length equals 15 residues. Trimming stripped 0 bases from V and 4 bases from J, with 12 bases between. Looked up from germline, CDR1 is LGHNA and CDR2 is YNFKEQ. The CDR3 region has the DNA TGTGCCAGCAGCCAAGAAAGGCAACAGAGCTATGGCTACACCTTC. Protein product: CASSQERQQSYGYTF.

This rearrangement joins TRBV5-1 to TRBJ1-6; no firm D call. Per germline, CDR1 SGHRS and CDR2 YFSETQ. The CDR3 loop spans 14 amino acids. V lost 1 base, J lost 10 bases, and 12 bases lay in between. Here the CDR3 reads CASSLTEPGSPLHF. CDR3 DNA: TGCGCCAGCAGCTTGACAGAGCCGGGATCACCCCTCCACTTT.

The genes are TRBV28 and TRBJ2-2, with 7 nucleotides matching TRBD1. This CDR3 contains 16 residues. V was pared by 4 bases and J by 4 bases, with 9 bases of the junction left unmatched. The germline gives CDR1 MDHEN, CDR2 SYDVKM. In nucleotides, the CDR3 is TGTGCCAGCAGTTCCCCCACAGGGGTTGGCACCGGGGAGCTGTTTTTT. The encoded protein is CASSSPTGVGTGELFF.

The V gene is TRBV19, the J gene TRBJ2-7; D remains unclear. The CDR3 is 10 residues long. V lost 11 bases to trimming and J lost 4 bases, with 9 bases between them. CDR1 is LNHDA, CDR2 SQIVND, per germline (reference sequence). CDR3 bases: TGTGCCCTATATCGGTACGAGCAGTACTTC. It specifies CALYRYEQYF.

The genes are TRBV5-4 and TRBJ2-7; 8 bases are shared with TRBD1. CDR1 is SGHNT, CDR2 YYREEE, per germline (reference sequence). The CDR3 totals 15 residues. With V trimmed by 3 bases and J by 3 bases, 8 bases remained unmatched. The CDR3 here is CASSSEDRGGYEQYF. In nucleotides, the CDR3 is TGTGCCAGCAGCTCGGAAGACAGGGGAGGCTACGAGCAGTACTTC.

CDR3 loop: CASSHPRQSNHYEQYF. CDR3 DNA sequence: TGTGCCAGCAGCCACCCCCGACAGTCCAACCACTACGAGCAGTACTTC. This rearrangement joins TRBV4-2 to TRBJ2-7; a weak D match, TRBD1 (5 bases). V was shortened by 3 bases and J by 3 bases, with 18 bases between the two germline ends. Germline assignment: CDR1 LGHNA and CDR2 YNFKEQ. CDR3 length: 16 residues.

The DNA of the CDR3 is TGTGCCAGCAGCTTAAGTGAGGTGGCAGAAGATACGCAGTATTTT. Protein product: CASSLSEVAEDTQYF. The chain uses TRBV7-9 and TRBJ2-3; D gene unclear. Trimming left V 2 bases short and J 5 bases short, with 14 bases between. The CDR3 length is 15 residues. Germline V gives CDR1 SEHNR, CDR2 FQNEAQ (reference sequence).

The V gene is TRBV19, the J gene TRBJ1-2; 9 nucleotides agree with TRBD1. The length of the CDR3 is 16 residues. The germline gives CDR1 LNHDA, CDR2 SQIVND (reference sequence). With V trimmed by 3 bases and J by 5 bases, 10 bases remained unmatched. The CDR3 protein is CASSILGRDRAYGYTF. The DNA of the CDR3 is TGTGCCAGTAGTATCTTGGGACGGGACAGGGCTTATGGCTACACCTTC.

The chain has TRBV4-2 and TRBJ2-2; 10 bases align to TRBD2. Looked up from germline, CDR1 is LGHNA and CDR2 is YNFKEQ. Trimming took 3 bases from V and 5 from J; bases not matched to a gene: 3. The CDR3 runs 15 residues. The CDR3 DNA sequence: TGTGCCAGCAGCCAGCTAGCGGGAGATACCGGGGAGCTGTTTTTT. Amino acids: CASSQLAGDTGELFF.

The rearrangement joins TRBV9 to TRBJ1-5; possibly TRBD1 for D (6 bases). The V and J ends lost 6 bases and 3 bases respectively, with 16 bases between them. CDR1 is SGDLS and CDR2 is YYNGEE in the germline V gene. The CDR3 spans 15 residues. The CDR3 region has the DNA TGTGCCAGCAACCTTGGGGGGGCTTACAATCAGCCCCAGCATTTT. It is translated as CASNLGGAYNQPQHF.